This is a list of T cell receptor beta chains from one sample in a study of OX40 agonist ivuxolimab in advanced cancers. The assay was immunoSEQ multiplex PCR, and TCRdb's table has in-frame clones only and misses some. The sample holds 70,000 or so clones, 70% to 90% seen once. The specimen comprised CD4+ or CD8+ T cells sorted from blood, sampled in a trial of the OX40 agonist ivuxolimab. Source of these receptors: an adult with an advanced solid tumor such as melanoma, head and neck, liver or kidney cancer. Both conserved end residues are part of each CDR3. D genes are given only for firm matches. Clone size is stated in some rows and not others, as once, few, many or a class when expanded.

V gene,clone size,J gene,D gene,CDR3 protein,CDR3 DNA
TRBV20-1,-,TRBJ2-1,-,CSARGYNEQFF,TGCAGTGCTAGAGGTTACAATGAGCAGTTCTTC
TRBV2,-,TRBJ2-1,-,CASTPWGNEQFF,TGTGCCAGCACCCCATGGGGGAATGAGCAGTTCTTC
TRBV19,-,TRBJ2-5,TRBD1,CASRGGQGRETQYF,TGTGCCAGTAGAGGGGGACAGGGAAGAGAGACCCAGTACTTC
TRBV4-2,-,TRBJ2-7,TRBD2,CASSQSGGSYEQYF,TGTGCCAGCAGCCAATCCGGCGGGAGCTACGAGCAGTACTTC
TRBV4-3,-,TRBJ1-2,TRBD1,CASSLIDRVGDYGYTF,TGCGCCAGCAGCCTGATCGACAGGGTGGGGGACTATGGCTACACCTTC
TRBV7-3,-,TRBJ2-1,-,CASSEQGPSSYNEQFF,TGTGCCAGCAGCGAACAGGGCCCGTCCTCCTACAATGAGCAGTTCTTC
TRBV27,-,TRBJ2-2,-,CASNPGLNTGELFF,TGTGCCAGCAACCCGGGACTGAACACCGGGGAGCTGTTTTTT
TRBV6-5,once,TRBJ2-7,TRBD1,CASTRRQGSEQYF,TGTGCCAGCACCCGAAGACAGGGGTCCGAGCAGTACTTC
TRBV19,-,TRBJ2-3,-,CASSIDGRSDTQYF,TGTGCCAGTAGTATAGATGGGAGGTCAGATACGCAGTATTTT
TRBV27,-,TRBJ1-2,TRBD1,CASRATGGNYGYTF,TGTGCCAGCAGAGCGACAGGGGGCAACTATGGCTACACCTTC
TRBV28,-,TRBJ1-2,-,CASSPNGPGAYYTF,TGTGCCAGCAGTCCCAATGGTCCGGGCGCTTACTACACCTTC
TRBV18,once,TRBJ1-4,-,CASSPPNRDEKLFF,TGTGCCAGCTCACCCCCGAACCGGGATGAAAAACTGTTTTTT
TRBV6-5,-,TRBJ2-7,TRBD1,CASRGGQGYEQYF,TGTGCCAGCAGAGGGGGACAGGGCTACGAGCAGTACTTC
TRBV5-4,once,TRBJ2-5,-,CASSLVETQYF,TGTGCCAGCAGCTTGGTTGAGACCCAGTACTTC
TRBV5-1,-,TRBJ2-3,TRBD1,CASSLPRDRADTQYF,TGCGCCAGCAGCTTACCCCGGGACAGGGCAGATACGCAGTATTTT
TRBV2,-,TRBJ2-7,-,CASSEARASPGQYF,TGTGCCAGCAGTGAAGCGAGGGCGTCTCCTGGGCAGTACTTC
TRBV19,-,TRBJ2-5,-,CASSIAVAAETQYF,TGTGCCAGTAGTATAGCGGTAGCCGCGGAGACCCAGTACTTC
TRBV6-6,-,TRBJ1-2,-,CASIGLYGYTF,TGTGCCAGCATTGGGCTATATGGCTACACCTTC